The source of this T cell receptor (beta chain) is a study of OX40 agonist ivuxolimab in advanced cancers. Study-wide results and caveats: Among T cells, CD8+ cells averaged more expanded clones than CD4+ cells.

Germline V gives CDR1 MNHEY, CDR2 SVGAGI. The CDR3 runs 14 residues. The V and J ends lost 5 bases and 3 bases, in that order; junction bases with no gene match: 1. Autoimmune disease history or systemic immunosuppression was exclusionary. This clone was observed a single time. Its antigen is still unknown. Profiled with immunoSEQ multiplex PCR; TCRdb holds only in-frame clones, not every one. The data show under 80,000 clones, about 85% seen once. Specimen: CD4+ or CD8+ T cells sorted from blood, collected in a trial of the OX40 agonist ivuxolimab. The receptor was isolated from an adult with an advanced solid tumor such as melanoma, head and neck, liver or kidney cancer. The V and J genes are TRBV6-5 and TRBJ2-1; 10 nucleotides agree with TRBD2. The CDR3 coding sequence is TGTGCCAGCAGTCAGCGGGGGGGCTACAATGAGCAGTTCTTC. It yields the protein CASSQRGGYNEQFF.